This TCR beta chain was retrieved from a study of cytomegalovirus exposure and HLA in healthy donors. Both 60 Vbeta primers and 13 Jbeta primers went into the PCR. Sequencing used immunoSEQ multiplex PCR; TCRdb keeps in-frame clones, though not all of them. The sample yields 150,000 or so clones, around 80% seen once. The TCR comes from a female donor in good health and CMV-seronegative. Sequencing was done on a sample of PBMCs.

This chain's CDR3 is CASSLEGVSGAFF. As DNA, the CDR3 is TGCGCCAGCAGCTTGGAAGGGGTCAGTGGAGCTTTCTTT. The rearrangement uses TRBV5-1 and TRBJ1-1; D perhaps matches TRBD1 (5 bases). Per the germline V gene, CDR1 is SGHRS and CDR2 is YFSETQ. This CDR3 region has 13 residues. Trimming pared 0 bases from V and 10 bases from J, leaving 13 bases between.